These 7 T cell receptor beta chains were all obtained from the same sample, sequenced in a study of shared clonotypes between healthy human individuals. Sequencing used immunoSEQ multiplex PCR; TCRdb keeps in-frame clones, though not all of them. The sample lists 2,500,000 or so clones, roughly 93% occurring once. The source material was naive CD4+ T cells from PBMCs. Subset reported: CD45RA+ positively selected. The receptors here all came from a young man in good health. Some clones in this sample may be carry-over from other donors' samples.

The chain combines TRBV6-5 with TRBJ2-5; 10 bases match TRBD1. This CDR3 is built from 15 residues. V dropped 5 bases and J dropped 4; count of bases not matched to a gene: 7. Looked up from germline, CDR1 is MNHEY and CDR2 is SVGAGI. DNA of the CDR3: TGTGCCAGCAGTCACAGACAGGGGGCCAGAGAGACCCAGTACTTC. This codes for CASSHRQGARETQYF.

V and J are TRBV6-6 and TRBJ2-1; 8 positions match TRBD2. CDR1 is MNHNY, CDR2 SVGAGI, per germline (reference sequence). Trimming cost V 2 bases and J 8 bases; bases outside gene matches: 8. CDR3 length equals 15 residues. CDR3 DNA sequence: TGTGCCAGCAGTTACCGGGGTAGAGCGGGGGATGAGCAGTTCTTC. Translated: CASSYRGRAGDEQFF.

This clone appeared a single time. The chain links TRBV11-2 to TRBJ2-5, with D tentatively TRBD1 (5 bases). In germline, CDR1 is SGHAT, CDR2 FQNNGV. Trimming took 5 bases from V and 2 from J, leaving 15 bases between them. The CDR3 extends over 15 amino acids. The CDR3: CASSHLHRGQETQYF. CDR3 in DNA: TGTGCCAGCAGCCACCTCCATAGGGGTCAAGAGACCCAGTACTTC.

The chain couples TRBV2 to TRBJ2-2; no firm D call. CDR3 size: 11 residues. Germline V lookup: CDR1 SNHLY, CDR2 FYNNEI. The V and J ends lost 11 bases and 6 bases respectively, with 10 bases between them. CDR3 sequence (DNA): TGTGCCTCTAGTAGGGCCGGGGAGCTGTTTTTT. It translates to CASSRAGELFF.

The CDR3 coding sequence is TGCGCCAGCAGCCGGGCAGAGAGAGGAGAAAAACTGTTTTTT. Translation: CASSRAERGEKLFF. The chain joins TRBV5-1 to TRBJ1-4; no clear D gene. Germline V gene lookup returns CDR1 SGHRS and CDR2 YFSETQ. The germline V and J ends were trimmed by 4 bases and 8 bases, with 15 bases remaining between them. CDR3 length equals 14 residues.

The V and J genes are TRBV7-3 and TRBJ2-1; D is uncertain. V was pared by 4 bases and J by 0 bases, with 4 bases between. Per the germline V gene, CDR1 is SGHTA and CDR2 is FQGTGA. CDR3 length equals 13 residues. CDR3 DNA sequence: TGTGCCAGCAGCTACCTCTCCTACAATGAGCAGTTCTTC. Protein product: CASSYLSYNEQFF.

The chain couples TRBV5-1 to TRBJ2-2, with D perhaps being TRBD1 or TRBD2 (5 bases each). Germline V gene data show CDR1 as SGHRS and CDR2 as YFSETQ. The CDR3 has 16 residues. Trimming removed 0 bases at V and 0 bases at J, with 9 bases between. In DNA, the CDR3 is TGCGCCAGCAGCTTGGGACCGGGGCCGAACACCGGGGAGCTGTTTTTT. Translating gives CASSLGPGPNTGELFF.